Each of the 20 T cell receptor beta chains below was sequenced from the same sample in a study of response to subunit inactivated influenza vaccine. TCRdb reprocessed the RT-PCR reads with MiXCR, giving one entry per CDR3 protein. The sample has some 540,000 distinct CDR3 sequences, approximately 20% seen once. These same data were also listed under a study on T cells expressing NK-cell markers. That investigation notes: Libraries used 5'RACE template switching adding universal primer site and UMIs.

Sequenced here: CD4+ T cells sorted from PBMCs, sampled approximately 13 days after vaccination. These receptors all stem from a man aged 45-65 years who received an inactivated influenza vaccine.

The genes are TRBV15 and TRBJ2-1; either TRBD1 or TRBD2 may fit D (5 bases each). Trimming took 3 bases from V and 2 from J, leaving 14 bases between them. Germline V gene sequence: CDR1 LNHNV, CDR2 YYDKDF (reference sequence). The CDR3 is 16 residues long. In nucleotides, the CDR3 is TGTGCCACCAGCAGTCCTCGGACGGGACCCTACAATGAGCAGTTCTTC. Encoded protein: CATSSPRTGPYNEQFF.

This clonotype came up a few times. CDR3 region: CASSGGTGVGYEQYF. The DNA for the CDR3 is TGTGCCAGCAGCGGTGGGACAGGGGTTGGGTACGAGCAGTACTTC. The chain recombines TRBV12-3 or TRBV12-4 with TRBJ2-7, with TRBD1 identical over 10 bases. The CDR3 contains 15 residues. With 6 bases clipped from V and 4 bases from J, the junction kept 9 bases outside the gene matches.

The sample holds a few counts of this clonotype. This chain links TRBV6-1 with TRBJ1-2; D perhaps matches TRBD1 (5 bases). Looked up from germline, CDR1 is MNHNS and CDR2 is SASEGT. The V end lost 6 bases, the J end lost 4 bases, and 12 bases lay between the germline ends. This CDR3 comprises 13 residues. CDR3 sequence (DNA): TGTGCCAGCAGAGCGACAGTTATCTATGGCTACACCTTC. This sequence encodes CASRATVIYGYTF.

This clonotype was seen more than once but under ten times. The V gene is TRBV3-1, the J gene TRBJ2-7, with D possibly called TRBD1 or TRBD2 (5 bases each). The germline V gene has CDR1 LGHDT and CDR2 YNNKEL (reference sequence). CDR3 length: 15 amino acids. V was cut by 5 bases and J by 2 bases, with 16 bases left in between. The CDR3 DNA reads TGTGCCAGCAGCACCGGGACCATAGGAACCTACGAGCAGTACTTC. Protein product: CASSTGTIGTYEQYF.

This clonotype was found a few times. The rearrangement uses TRBV28 and TRBJ1-6, with TRBD1 identical over 9 bases. Germline-derived CDR1 and CDR2 are MDHEN and SYDVKM. V lost 6 bases, J lost 10 bases, and 10 bases stayed unmatched. This CDR3 is built from 15 residues. As DNA, the CDR3 is TGTGCCAGCAGGTACGTCGACAGGGGGAACTCACCCCTCCACTTT. Translation gives CASRYVDRGNSPLHF.

This clonotype came up a few times. This sequence joins TRBV6-2 or TRBV6-3 and TRBJ1-5; TRBD1 matches 8 bases. Per the germline V gene, CDR1 is MNHEY and CDR2 is SVGEGT. The junction had 6 bases not matched to a gene; V was cut back by 5 bases and J by 0 bases. The CDR3 consists of 16 residues. The chain's CDR3 is CASSRTGPYSNQPQHF. The CDR3 DNA sequence: TGTGCCAGCAGTCGGACAGGGCCCTATAGCAATCAGCCCCAGCATTTT.

The J gene is TRBJ2-3, the V gene TRBV28; 8 bases map to TRBD2. Per germline, CDR1 MDHEN and CDR2 SYDVKM. V dropped 7 bases and J dropped 4; count of bases not matched to a gene: 10. The CDR3 loop spans 15 amino acids. CDR3 in DNA: TGTGCCAGCACTCTTAGCGGGGTTTACCCAGATACGCAGTATTTT. As protein: CASTLSGVYPDTQYF.

This clonotype was counted a few times. CDR3 in amino acids: CASSPSDINTGELFF. As DNA, the CDR3 is TGTGCCAGCTCACCATCGGACATAAACACCGGGGAGCTGTTTTTT. The rearrangement links TRBV18 to TRBJ2-2; possibly TRBD1 for D (5 bases). Deletions cut 2 bases from V and 2 bases from J, with 9 bases between. CDR3 size: 15 residues. CDR1 KGHSH and CDR2 LQKENI come from the germline V gene.

This clonotype was seen repeatedly, ten times or more. This rearrangement joins TRBV5-1 to TRBJ2-1, with TRBD2 identical over 12 bases. In germline, CDR1 is SGHRS, CDR2 YFSETQ. This CDR3 has 17 amino acids. Trimming took 4 bases from V and 4 from J; bases not matched to a gene: 9. The CDR3 protein is CASSQGLAGGFYNEQFF. DNA of the CDR3: TGCGCCAGCAGCCAGGGCCTAGCGGGGGGGTTTTACAATGAGCAGTTCTTC.

This rearrangement joins TRBV12-3 or TRBV12-4 to TRBJ1-5, with 7 nucleotides matching TRBD1. Losses at the gene ends were 5 bases for V and 5 bases for J; bases not matched to a gene: 9. The CDR3 contains 15 residues. The CDR3 region is CASSRQGKGDQPQHF. The DNA for the CDR3 is TGTGCCAGCAGTAGACAGGGAAAGGGGGATCAGCCCCAGCATTTT.

In this sample, this clonotype turned up a few times. The chain couples TRBV2 to TRBJ1-3; D might be TRBD1 (6 bases). Trimming cost V 6 bases and J 7 bases, with 16 bases left between them. Looked up from germline, CDR1 is SNHLY and CDR2 is FYNNEI. There are 14 residues in the CDR3. The DNA of the CDR3 is TGTGCCAGCAGGAGGGACACAGGTGCCAACACCATATATTTT. This translates into CASRRDTGANTIYF.

V is TRBV5-6 and J is TRBJ2-2, with 9 bases aligning to TRBD2. The CDR3 length is 15 residues. V shed 1 base and J 7 bases; nucleotides not matched to a gene: 5. Germline assignment: CDR1 SGHDT and CDR2 YYEEEE. CDR3 nucleotide sequence: TGTGCCAGCAGCTTGAGGCCTAGCGGGGTCGGGGAGCTGTTTTTT. Its protein product is CASSLRPSGVGELFF.

This chain links TRBV7-2 with TRBJ2-1; 10 nucleotides match TRBD2. Unmatched junction bases numbered 7, after V lost 1 base and J lost 7 bases. CDR3 length equals 16 residues. Germline V CDR1 and CDR2: SGHTA, FQGNSA. CDR3 nucleotides: TGTGCCAGCAGCTTAGAGGGTAGCGGGAGGTGGAATGAGCAGTTCTTC. The encoded protein is CASSLEGSGRWNEQFF.

This clonotype was counted between two and nine times. The rearrangement uses TRBV6-1 and TRBJ2-2; D is undetermined. Trimming removed 6 bases from V and 0 bases from J, with 11 bases in between. CDR1 and CDR2 (germline): MNHNS, SASEGT. The CDR3 covers 15 residues. CDR3 in DNA: TGTGCCAGCAGGCCGGGCCTAGCGAACACCGGGGAGCTGTTTTTT. This translates into CASRPGLANTGELFF.

V usage is TRBV6-2 or TRBV6-3 and J usage is TRBJ2-6; no definite D call. V gave up 7 bases and J gave up 0 bases, with 10 bases separating them. In germline, CDR1 is MNHEY, CDR2 SVGEGT. There are 15 residues in the CDR3. The CDR3 nucleotides read TGTGCCAGCACCCGAGGTGGCTCTGGGGCCAACGTCCTGACTTTC. Encoded protein: CASTRGGSGANVLTF.

This clonotype was seen only a few times. The chain uses TRBV28 and TRBJ2-5, with 12 nucleotides matching TRBD1. The CDR3 runs to 16 residues. Germline V gene lookup returns CDR1 MDHEN and CDR2 SYDVKM. J was trimmed by 5 bases and V by 3 bases; bases with no gene match: 7. CDR3 in DNA: TGTGCCAGCAGTTTCTGGGGACAGGGGGCGGATGAGACCCAGTACTTC. This encodes CASSFWGQGADETQYF.

The rearrangement links TRBV10-3 to TRBJ2-1; perhaps TRBD1 as D (6 bases). Germline lookup yields CDR1 ENHRY and CDR2 SYGVKD. Trimming cost V 9 bases and J 9 bases, with 18 bases left between them. The CDR3 contains 13 residues. CDR3 in DNA: TGTGCCATGGCAGGGGATGCCCGCGGTGAGCAGTTCTTC. It specifies CAMAGDARGEQFF.

In its sample, this clonotype was seen many times. The chain carries TRBV7-9 and TRBJ2-7, with D unclear. Germline values: CDR1 SEHNR, CDR2 FQNEAQ (reference sequence). The CDR3 spans 12 residues. V lost 5 bases to trimming and J lost 2 bases, with 7 bases between them. CDR3 in amino acids: CASSPSTYEQYF. The CDR3 DNA follows: TGTGCCAGCAGCCCCAGCACCTACGAGCAGTACTTC.

The chain links TRBV5-1 to TRBJ2-7; 7 nucleotides match TRBD1. Germline-derived CDR1 and CDR2 are SGHRS and YFSETQ. The CDR3 is 14 amino acids. With V trimmed by 3 bases and J by 3 bases, 6 bases remained unmatched. The CDR3: CASSWAGTDYEQYF. CDR3 nucleotides: TGCGCCAGCAGCTGGGCCGGGACAGACTACGAGCAGTACTTC. Complete variable domain (other parts from reference TRBV5-1 and TRBJ2-7): KAGVTQTPRYLIKTRGQQVTLSCSPISGHRSVSWYQQTPGQGLQFLFEYFSETQRNKGNFPGRFSGRQFSNSRSEMNVSTLELGDSALYLCASSWAGTDYEQYFGPGTRLTVT.

The chain joins TRBV5-1 to TRBJ1-1; no definite D call. The V end was cut by 0 bases, the J end by 4 bases, with 10 bases between. Germline V gene sequence: CDR1 SGHRS, CDR2 YFSETQ. CDR3 length: 14 amino acids. This CDR3 reads CASSLVMRTTEAFF. CDR3 bases: TGCGCCAGCAGCTTGGTAATGCGGACCACTGAAGCTTTCTTT. The full variable domain, its missing parts supplied by reference TRBV5-1 and TRBJ1-1, is KAGVTQTPRYLIKTRGQQVTLSCSPISGHRSVSWYQQTPGQGLQFLFEYFSETQRNKGNFPGRFSGRQFSNSRSEMNVSTLELGDSALYLCASSLVMRTTEAFFGQGTRLTVV.